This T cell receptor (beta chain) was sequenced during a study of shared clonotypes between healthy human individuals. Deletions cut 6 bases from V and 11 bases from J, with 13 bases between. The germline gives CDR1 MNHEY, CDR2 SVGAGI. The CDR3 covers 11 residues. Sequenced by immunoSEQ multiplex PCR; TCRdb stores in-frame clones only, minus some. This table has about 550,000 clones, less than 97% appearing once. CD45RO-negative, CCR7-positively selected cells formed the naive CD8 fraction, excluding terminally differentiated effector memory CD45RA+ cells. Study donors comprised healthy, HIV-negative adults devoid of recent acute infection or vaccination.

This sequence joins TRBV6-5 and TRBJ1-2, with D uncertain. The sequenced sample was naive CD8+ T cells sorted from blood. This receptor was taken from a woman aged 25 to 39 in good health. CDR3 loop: CASRRGAKYTF. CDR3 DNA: TGTGCCAGCAGGAGAGGAGCTAAGTACACCTTC.